The 27 T cell receptor beta chains listed next were all sequenced from one sample in a study of blood T cell repertoires in COVID-19. Assay: immunoSEQ multiplex PCR; the TCRdb copy retains only in-frame clones and omits some. The repertoire holds some 270,000 clones, with 70% to 90% as singletons. The sample consisted of PBMCs or T cells enriched from blood (not recorded which). The receptor source for this set is a woman in her 30s who had recovered from COVID-19.

The chain recombines TRBV7-2 with TRBJ2-4, with 12 bases matching TRBD2. Looked up from germline, CDR1 is SGHTA and CDR2 is FQGNSA. V lost 2 bases and J lost 4; bases outside the gene matches: 3. This CDR3 is built from 16 residues. The CDR3 loop is CASSLILAGGKNIQYF. CDR3 DNA: TGTGCCAGCAGCTTAATCCTAGCGGGAGGGAAAAACATTCAGTACTTC.

The gene calls are TRBV24-1 and TRBJ1-2; TRBD1 might be the D (6 bases). The germline V and J ends were trimmed by 3 bases and 4 bases, with 17 bases remaining between them. CDR1 and CDR2 from the germline V gene are KGHDR and SFDVKD. The CDR3 has 16 residues. The CDR3 nucleotides read TGTGCCACCAGTGATCCCCGGACAGATAAGAGCTATGGCTACACCTTC. This codes for CATSDPRTDKSYGYTF.

In its sample, this clone was seen once. V and J are TRBV19 and TRBJ1-2, with 7 bases identical to TRBD1. CDR3 length equals 16 residues. Per germline, CDR1 LNHDA and CDR2 SQIVND (reference sequence). V lost 6 bases and J lost 5; bases outside the gene matches: 15. The CDR3 DNA sequence: TGTGCCAGTAGCCCAGGGACAGCCGAGGTGAGGTATGGCTACACCTTC. This encodes CASSPGTAEVRYGYTF.

The rearrangement links TRBV29-1 to TRBJ2-3, with a possible D match to TRBD1 (5 bases). The CDR3 is 14 residues long. Germline V gene lookup returns CDR1 SQVTM and CDR2 ANQGSEA. The V gene lost 4 bases and the J gene lost 3 bases, with 14 bases spanning the gap. The CDR3 coding sequence is TGCAGCGTTGGGCAGGCAGGACAAACAGATACGCAGTATTTT. Amino acid sequence: CSVGQAGQTDTQYF.

V gene TRBV7-9 combines with J gene TRBJ2-7, with 8 positions matching TRBD1. J gave up 4 bases and V 4 bases, and 12 bases lay outside the gene matches. The length of the CDR3 is 16 residues. Germline CDR1 is SEHNR and CDR2 is FQNEAQ (reference sequence). The CDR3 protein is CASSSYWGTGPYEQYF. In DNA form, the CDR3 reads TGTGCCAGCAGCTCGTACTGGGGGACAGGACCTTACGAGCAGTACTTC.

This chain links TRBV30 with TRBJ2-3; tentative D call: TRBD1 (6 bases). The germline V gene encodes CDR1 GTSNPN and CDR2 SVGIG (reference sequence). The CDR3 extends over 13 amino acids. V lost 3 bases and J 2 bases, leaving 9 bases between the germline ends. This chain's CDR3 is CAWSQGTTDTQYF. The CDR3 DNA follows: TGTGCCTGGAGCCAGGGGACCACAGATACGCAGTATTTT.

J is TRBJ1-1 and V is TRBV28; TRBD1 is a possible D gene (6 bases). The germline gives CDR1 MDHEN, CDR2 SYDVKM. The CDR3 is made up of 16 amino acids. With 6 bases removed from V and 4 bases from J, the gap between germline ends came to 21 bases. CDR3 DNA: TGTGCCAGCAGCTTGGGGGCTTGGCCCTGGGGCACTGAAGCTTTCTTT. This gives the protein CASSLGAWPWGTEAFF.

J is TRBJ2-7 and V is TRBV9, with TRBD2 matching over 7 bases. Germline values: CDR1 SGDLS, CDR2 YYNGEE. Losses at the gene ends were 0 bases for V and 2 bases for J; bases not matched to a gene: 5. The CDR3 totals 15 residues. For the CDR3, the DNA is TGTGCCAGCAGCGTAGTAGGCGGGAGTGCCTACGAGCAGTACTTC. Translating gives CASSVVGGSAYEQYF.

The V and J genes are TRBV28 and TRBJ1-1; perhaps TRBD1 as D (6 bases). Germline V gene sequence: CDR1 MDHEN, CDR2 SYDVKM. V lost 4 bases to trimming and J lost 1 base, with 7 bases between them. The CDR3 contains 13 residues. DNA for the CDR3: TGTGCCAGCAGTTGGGGGCAGAACACTGAAGCTTTCTTT. It is translated as CASSWGQNTEAFF.

This clone turned up a few times. This chain uses TRBV16 with TRBJ1-4, with 7 bases matching TRBD1. V lost 2 bases to trimming and J lost 8 bases; unmatched junction nucleotides: 5. From germline, CDR1 is KGHSY and CDR2 FQNENV. CDR3 length: 14 residues. CDR3 in amino acids: CASSQTGQTEKLFF. For the CDR3, the DNA is TGTGCCAGCAGCCAAACGGGACAGACCGAAAAACTGTTTTTT. The variable domain in full, completed from reference TRBV16 and TRBJ1-4, reads GEEVAQTPKHLVRGEGQKAKLYCAPIKGHSYVFWYQQVLKNEFKFLISFQNENVFDETGMPKERFSAKCLPNSPCSLEIQATKLEDSAVYFCASSQTGQTEKLFFGSGTQLSVL.

This clone showed up just once. This sequence joins TRBV9 and TRBJ2-4; D may be TRBD1 (6 bases). Germline CDR1 and CDR2: SGDLS and YYNGEE. This CDR3 is built from 14 residues. The ends were cut back, 4 bases at V and 0 bases at J, with 8 bases in the middle. CDR3 loop: CASSRDIAKNIQYF. In nucleotides, the CDR3 is TGTGCCAGCAGCCGGGACATAGCCAAAAACATTCAGTACTTC.

The V and J genes are TRBV4-1 and TRBJ1-2, with D perhaps TRBD1 (5 bases). V was pared by 3 bases and J by 2 bases, with 10 bases between. The CDR3 totals 14 residues. From germline, CDR1 is MGHRA and CDR2 YSYEKL. CDR3 in DNA: TGCGCCAGCAGCCAGGGACTGATCAACTATGGCTACACCTTC. The encoded protein is CASSQGLINYGYTF.

The V call is TRBV2, the J call TRBJ1-5; TRBD1 matches 7 bases. V shed 7 bases and J 6 bases; nucleotides not matched to a gene: 12. CDR3 size: 15 residues. Germline CDR1 reads SNHLY; CDR2 reads FYNNEI. The CDR3 reads CASILNRGALQPQHF. The CDR3 nucleotides read TGTGCCAGCATTCTTAACAGGGGTGCCCTTCAGCCCCAGCATTTT.

This clone was seen a few times. The chain's CDR3 is CASGRGSYEQYF. The DNA of the CDR3 is TGTGCCAGCGGACGGGGGTCCTACGAGCAGTACTTC. The chain combines TRBV3-1 (or the pseudogene TRBV3-2) with TRBJ2-7, with D maybe TRBD2 (6 bases). Germline assignment: CDR1 LGHDT and CDR2 YNNKEL (reference sequence). The length of the CDR3 is 12 residues. The V end was cut by 8 bases, the J end by 1 base, with 9 bases between.

The rearrangement uses TRBV24-1 and TRBJ2-5, with 7 bases matching TRBD1. This CDR3 has 14 amino acids. J gave up 5 bases and V 3 bases, and 5 bases lay outside the gene matches. Germline V CDR1 and CDR2: KGHDR, SFDVKD. DNA for the CDR3: TGTGCCACCAGTGATACGAGGGGGCTGGAGACCCAGTACTTC. This sequence encodes CATSDTRGLETQYF.

CDR3 sequence: CASSLATGALGGEAFF. CDR3 in DNA: TGCGCCAGCAGCTTGGCAACAGGAGCTTTAGGGGGTGAAGCTTTCTTT. The chain has TRBV5-1 and TRBJ1-1, with D possibly being TRBD1 (6 bases). The germline V gene encodes CDR1 SGHRS and CDR2 YFSETQ. There are 16 residues in the CDR3. V shed 0 bases and J shed 7 bases, with 19 bases lying between them.

This clone was counted a single time. The chain links TRBV5-6 to TRBJ1-2; D is unresolved. The V gene's germline CDR1 is SGHDT and CDR2 YYEEEE. This CDR3 spans 14 amino acids. V was trimmed by 4 bases and J by 3 bases, leaving 13 bases between them. For the CDR3, the DNA is TGTGCCAGCAGCCCCCAAAGGAGGGACTATGGCTACACCTTC. Its protein product is CASSPQRRDYGYTF.

The table lists this clone with a few counts. J is TRBJ2-6 and V is TRBV15, with a weak D call TRBD2 (6 bases). CDR1 and CDR2 from the germline V gene are LNHNV and YYDKDF (reference sequence). CDR3 length: 13 amino acids. The V end lost 8 bases, the J end lost 1 base, and 6 bases lay between the germline ends. The CDR3 region has the DNA TGTGCCACCGGAGGGTCTGGGGCCAACGTCCTGACTTTC. Translation gives CATGGSGANVLTF. Full variable domain (outside the CDR3, taken from reference TRBV15 and TRBJ2-6): DAMVIQNPRYQVTQFGKPVTLSCSQTLNHNVMYWYQQKSSQAPKLLFHYYDKDFNNEADTPDNFQSRRPNTSFCFLDIRSPGLGDTAMYLCATGGSGANVLTFGAGSRLTVL.

This sequence joins TRBV28 and TRBJ2-1; 7 nucleotides agree with TRBD2. Germline-derived CDR1 and CDR2 are MDHEN and SYDVKM. The trim removed 5 bases at V and 5 bases at J, leaving 9 bases unmatched. There are 15 residues in the CDR3. The DNA for the CDR3 is TGTGCCAGCAGTACGGGGGGACTGGGAAACAATGAGCAGTTCTTC. Translated, it gives CASSTGGLGNNEQFF.

This clone has just a few counts. This chain links TRBV19 with TRBJ1-2; D is possibly TRBD1 (5 bases). The CDR3 is made up of 15 amino acids. With 4 bases removed from V and 2 bases from J, the gap between germline ends came to 14 bases. Germline CDR1 LNHDA, CDR2 SQIVND (reference sequence). The DNA of the CDR3 is TGTGCCAGTAGTAAAACCACAGGACTAAACTATGGCTACACCTTC. This encodes CASSKTTGLNYGYTF.

This chain joins TRBV27 and TRBJ2-7; 7 bases map to TRBD2. Germline-derived CDR1 and CDR2 are MNHEY and SMNVEV (reference sequence). After removal of 4 bases from V and 4 bases from J, the junction contained 7 bases not matched to a gene. The CDR3 totals 14 residues. CDR3 loop: CASSWEGTGYEQYF. CDR3 DNA sequence: TGTGCCAGCAGTTGGGAGGGGACGGGTTACGAGCAGTACTTC.

The chain links TRBV5-4 to TRBJ1-2, with TRBD1 matching 7 bases. V lost 4 bases to trimming and J lost 0 bases; unmatched junction nucleotides: 6. Germline assignment: CDR1 SGHNT and CDR2 YYREEE (reference sequence). The CDR3 is 15 residues long. CDR3 coding DNA: TGTGCCAGCAGCAGGCGGGACAGCCCTAACTATGGCTACACCTTC. Protein sequence: CASSRRDSPNYGYTF.

CDR3: CASNQGNNQPQHF. The CDR3 coding sequence is TGTGCCAGTAATCAGGGGAACAATCAGCCCCAGCATTTT. The rearrangement uses TRBV28 and TRBJ1-5, with a possible D match to TRBD1 (6 bases). Deletions cut 9 bases from V and 3 bases from J, with 12 bases between. The germline V gene has CDR1 MDHEN and CDR2 SYDVKM. This CDR3 contains 13 residues.

The chain is built from TRBV5-4 and TRBJ2-3, with 13 bases that match TRBD2. There are 18 residues in the CDR3. CDR1 is SGHNT, CDR2 YYREEE, per germline (reference sequence). V shed 4 bases, J shed 1 base, and the junction held 9 bases outside the gene matches. Here the CDR3 DNA reads TGTGCCAGCAGCGCGGGACTAGCGGGACCACTCCGCACAGATACGCAGTATTTT. Residues: CASSAGLAGPLRTDTQYF. Using reference TRBV5-4 and TRBJ2-3 for the parts outside the CDR3, the full variable domain is ETGVTQSPTHLIKTRGQQVTLRCSSQSGHNTVSWYQQALGQGPQFIFQYYREEENGRGNFPPRFSGLQFPNYSSELNVNALELDDSALYLCASSAGLAGPLRTDTQYFGPGTRLTVL.

V gene TRBV9 combines with J gene TRBJ2-1, with TRBD1 matching 9 bases. The CDR3 has 15 amino acids. J was trimmed by 5 bases and V by 0 bases; bases with no gene match: 3. In germline, CDR1 is SGDLS, CDR2 YYNGEE. CDR3 sequence (DNA): TGTGCCAGCAGCGTAGGACAGGGGGGCCACAATGAGCAGTTCTTC. Translation gives CASSVGQGGHNEQFF.

The chain carries TRBV29-1 and TRBJ1-1; D may be TRBD1 (6 bases). Trimming took off 5 bases at V and 5 bases at J, with 18 bases between the two ends. This CDR3 has 14 amino acids. The germline CDR1 and CDR2 sequences are SQVTM and ANQGSEA. CDR3 in DNA: TGCAGCGTTTCTGAAGGGGGATTCAAGACTGAAGCTTTCTTT. It translates to CSVSEGGFKTEAFF.

The rearrangement uses TRBV6-5 and TRBJ1-5; no reliable D call. V was cut by 5 bases and J by 0 bases, with 11 bases left in between. The CDR3 extends over 15 amino acids. Germline CDR1 and CDR2: MNHEY and SVGAGI. This CDR3 reads CASSPVRYSNQPQHF. The CDR3 DNA sequence: TGTGCCAGCAGTCCCGTCAGGTATAGCAATCAGCCCCAGCATTTT.